These T cell receptor beta chains were read from a single sample in a study of blood T cell repertoires in COVID-19. Assay used: immunoSEQ multiplex PCR; TCRdb lists only in-frame clones, some missing. The sample records about 190,000 clones, around 90% being singletons. The specimen was peripheral blood. Receptors were obtained from a man aged 50 to 59 with acute or convalescent COVID-19. Both conserved end residues are part of each CDR3. Each record gives: J gene, D gene, clone size, CDR3 length, V gene, CDR3 protein, CDR3 DNA. A D gene is named only where the DNA matches it firmly. The listing skips clone size in some rows; elsewhere it reads once, few, many or a size class.

TRBJ2-6 | . | . | 15 | TRBV19 | CATNQWGPGANVLTF | TGTGCCACTAACCAATGGGGGCCTGGGGCCAACGTCCTGACTTTC
TRBJ1-1 | TRBD1 | . | 14 | TRBV9 | CASSTGTGGTEAFF | TGTGCCAGCAGCACCGGGACAGGGGGCACTGAAGCTTTCTTT
TRBJ2-2 | . | . | 14 | TRBV18 | CASSPPSNTGELFF | TGTGCCAGCTCACCACCCTCGAACACCGGGGAGCTGTTTTTT
TRBJ2-3 | TRBD2 | . | 15 | TRBV4-2 | CASSLIAGAEDTQYF | TGTGCCAGCAGCCTAATAGCGGGAGCGGAGGATACGCAGTATTTT
TRBJ1-1 | TRBD1 | . | 15 | TRBV6-5 | CASRRDRGLSAEAFF | TGTGCCAGCAGACGGGACAGGGGGCTCTCGGCTGAAGCTTTCTTT
TRBJ2-2 | TRBD2 | . | 19 | TRBV19 | CASSRTSLERALNTGELFF | TGTGCCAGTAGTCGGACTAGCTTGGAGAGGGCTCTGAACACCGGGGAGCTGTTTTTT
TRBJ1-2 | TRBD1 | . | 13 | TRBV30 | CAWSVQGGSGYTF | TGTGCCTGGAGTGTCCAAGGGGGCTCCGGCTACACCTTC
TRBJ1-1 | . | . | 13 | TRBV10-3 | CAISGGGPTEAFF | TGTGCCATCAGTGGAGGGGGACCTACTGAAGCTTTCTTT
TRBJ2-3 | TRBD1 | . | 20 | TRBV5-8 | CASSFPGTGGFISSSDTQYF | TGTGCCAGCAGCTTCCCCGGGACAGGGGGGTTTATCTCCTCTTCAGATACGCAGTATTTT
TRBJ2-7 | TRBD1 | few | 14 | TRBV5-1 | CASTRGTGNYEQYF | TGCGCCAGCACTAGAGGGACAGGGAACTACGAGCAGTACTTC
TRBJ2-2 | TRBD2 | . | 15 | TRBV7-9 | CASTPLAGGAGELFF | TGTGCCAGCACCCCTCTAGCGGGAGGGGCCGGGGAGCTGTTTTTT
TRBJ1-4 | TRBD1 | . | 11 | TRBV20-1 | CSAETGEKLFF | TGCAGTGCTGAGACAGGGGAAAAACTGTTTTTT
TRBJ2-2 | . | few | 14 | TRBV28 | CASSFLPGTGELFF | TGTGCCAGCAGTTTTCTTCCAGGCACCGGGGAGCTGTTTTTT
TRBJ1-6 | . | . | 12 | TRBV6-1 | CASSDRVSPLHF | TGTGCCAGCAGTGACAGGGTTTCACCCCTCCACTTT
TRBJ2-1 | . | . | 15 | TRBV28 | CASRPVAGLDNEQFF | TGTGCCAGCAGGCCCGTGGCAGGGTTAGACAATGAGCAGTTCTTC
TRBJ2-3 | . | . | 11 | TRBV28 | CASSLFQNEYF | TGTGCCAGCAGTTTATTCCAGAATGAGTATTTT
TRBJ1-5 | . | . | 13 | TRBV19 | CASSNSSNQPQHF | TGTGCCAGTAGTAACAGTAGCAATCAGCCCCAGCATTTT
TRBJ1-4 | . | . | 15 | TRBV30 | CAWSVRGLGNEKLFF | TGTGCCTGGAGTGTACGAGGCCTGGGTAATGAAAAACTGTTTTTT
TRBJ2-5 | TRBD2 | . | 15 | TRBV2 | CASRELAGEGETQYF | TGTGCCAGCAGAGAACTAGCGGGGGAAGGAGAGACCCAGTACTTC
TRBJ1-3 | TRBD1 | few | 16 | TRBV3-1/TRBV3-2 | CASSPAGDRVWNTIYF | TGTGCCAGCAGCCCGGCAGGGGACAGGGTGTGGAACACCATATATTTT
TRBJ2-5 | TRBD1 | . | 16 | TRBV19 | CASSSSRQGKRETQYF | TGTGCCAGTAGTTCGAGTCGACAGGGGAAAAGGGAGACCCAGTACTTC
TRBJ2-5 | TRBD2 | . | 15 | TRBV4-2 | CASSHTRAGKETQYF | TGTGCCAGCAGCCATACGCGAGCGGGAAAAGAGACCCAGTACTTC
TRBJ2-3 | TRBD2 | . | 15 | TRBV6-6 | CASSLAGGETDTQYF | TGTGCCAGCAGCCTAGCGGGGGGGGAGACAGATACGCAGTATTTT
TRBJ1-3 | . | once | 16 | TRBV28 | CASREAGAKPGNTIYF | TGTGCCAGCAGGGAGGCAGGGGCAAAACCTGGAAACACCATATATTTT
TRBJ2-5 | . | . | 17 | TRBV15 | CATSRVIGGLSRETQYF | TGTGCCACCAGCAGAGTCATCGGGGGTCTAAGTAGGGAGACCCAGTACTTC
TRBJ2-1 | TRBD2 | . | 17 | TRBV4-1 | CASSQDTSGGAYNEQFF | TGCGCCAGCAGCCAAGATACTAGCGGGGGGGCCTACAATGAGCAGTTCTTC
TRBJ1-3 | . | . | 15 | TRBV27 | CASRPTASSGNTIYF | TGTGCCAGCAGACCGACAGCGAGCTCTGGAAACACCATATATTTT
TRBJ2-3 | TRBD2 | . | 15 | TRBV5-1 | CASSTGLAATDTQYF | TGCGCCAGCAGCACGGGACTAGCGGCCACAGATACGCAGTATTTT
TRBJ2-5 | TRBD1 | . | 12 | TRBV29-1 | CSVVRDSETQYF | TGCAGCGTTGTCAGGGACAGCGAGACCCAGTACTTC
TRBJ2-5 | . | . | 10 | TRBV29-1 | CSVDGETQYF | TGCAGCGTTGATGGCGAGACCCAGTACTTC
TRBJ1-4 | . | . | 15 | TRBV11-1 | CASSSSPGASVKLFF | TGTGCCAGCAGCTCGAGTCCAGGCGCCTCGGTGAAACTGTTTTTT
TRBJ1-1 | . | once | 13 | TRBV19 | CASSISGKAEAFF | TGTGCCAGTAGTATATCAGGAAAAGCTGAAGCTTTCTTT
TRBJ1-5 | . | . | 15 | TRBV15 | CATSRDYNSNQPQHF | TGTGCCACCAGCAGAGATTACAATAGCAATCAGCCCCAGCATTTT
TRBJ2-1 | TRBD2 | . | 16 | TRBV10-3 | CAISDGTSGSTNEQFF | TGTGCCATCAGTGATGGGACTAGCGGGAGCACCAATGAGCAGTTCTTC
TRBJ1-2 | TRBD1 | . | 14 | TRBV30 | CAWSVLDRGYGYTF | TGTGCCTGGAGTGTACTCGACAGGGGCTATGGCTACACCTTC
TRBJ1-2 | . | . | 16 | TRBV10-3 | CAISESQGRANYGYTF | TGTGCCATCAGTGAGTCACAGGGCCGAGCTAACTATGGCTACACCTTC
TRBJ2-4 | TRBD2 | . | 13 | TRBV5-8 | CASSDSGRFSQYF | TGTGCCAGCAGTGATAGCGGGAGATTTAGTCAGTACTTC
TRBJ2-3 | TRBD2 | . | 16 | TRBV11-2 | CASSIRLAVSTDTQYF | TGTGCCAGCAGCATCCGACTAGCGGTGAGCACAGATACGCAGTATTTT
TRBJ2-1 | . | . | 12 | TRBV29-1 | CSTVTPYNEQFF | TGCAGCACAGTCACACCTTACAATGAGCAGTTCTTC
TRBJ2-7 | . | . | 15 | TRBV21-1 | CASSKGLANSYEQYF | TGTGCCAGCAGCAAGGGACTAGCCAACTCCTACGAGCAGTACTTC
TRBJ1-1 | TRBD1 | . | 14 | TRBV3-1/TRBV3-2 | CASSQAWAGGEAFF | TGTGCCAGCAGCCAAGCGTGGGCAGGGGGGGAAGCTTTCTTT
TRBJ2-4 | TRBD1 | . | 12 | TRBV19 | CASSRQGSVQYF | TGTGCCAGTAGTAGACAGGGTTCTGTTCAGTACTTC
TRBJ2-4 | TRBD1 | . | 14 | TRBV11-2 | CASSLVDRATIQYF | TGTGCCAGCAGCTTAGTAGACAGGGCAACCATTCAGTACTTC
TRBJ1-2 | TRBD1 | . | 17 | TRBV28 | CASSFAGQGFGNYGYTF | TGTGCCAGCAGTTTTGCTGGACAGGGGTTCGGGAACTATGGCTACACCTTC
TRBJ2-1 | . | . | 15 | TRBV7-3 | CASSREASRYNEQFF | TGTGCCAGCAGCCGAGAGGCTAGCAGATACAATGAGCAGTTCTTC
TRBJ1-3 | TRBD1 | . | 18 | TRBV5-5 | CASSLVGTGGTSGNTIYF | TGTGCCAGCAGCTTGGTGGGGACAGGGGGTACCTCTGGAAACACCATATATTTT
TRBJ2-1 | TRBD2 | . | 16 | TRBV11-3 | CASSLAGTSAYNEQFF | TGTGCCAGCAGCTTAGCCGGGACTAGCGCATACAATGAGCAGTTCTTC
TRBJ1-1 | . | . | 15 | TRBV28 | CASSFSAGWNTEAFF | TGTGCCAGCAGTTTCAGTGCAGGGTGGAACACTGAAGCTTTCTTT
TRBJ2-5 | . | . | 13 | TRBV18 | CASSRERGETQYF | TGTGCCAGCTCACGTGAAAGGGGGGAGACCCAGTACTTC
TRBJ1-1 | . | . | 13 | TRBV29-1 | CSVEGTANTEAFF | TGCAGCGTTGAAGGGACAGCTAACACTGAAGCTTTCTTT
TRBJ1-1 | . | few | 14 | TRBV5-1 | CASSPDLGYTEAFF | TGCGCCAGCAGCCCTGACTTGGGTTACACTGAAGCTTTCTTT
TRBJ1-4 | TRBD1 | . | 16 | TRBV3-1/TRBV3-2 | CASSQDGGQGYEKLFF | TGTGCCAGCAGCCAAGATGGAGGACAGGGATACGAAAAACTGTTTTTT
TRBJ1-1 | . | . | 13 | TRBV19 | CASSIQRDTEAFF | TGTGCCAGTAGTATACAACGGGACACTGAAGCTTTCTTT
TRBJ2-5 | . | . | 14 | TRBV6-5 | CASSYAGLQETQYF | TGTGCCAGCAGTTACGCGGGGCTCCAAGAGACCCAGTACTTC
TRBJ2-3 | TRBD2 | . | 16 | TRBV3-1/TRBV3-2 | CASSQAGLAPADTQYF | TGTGCCAGCAGCCAAGCCGGACTAGCGCCAGCAGATACGCAGTATTTT
TRBJ2-5 | . | once | 13 | TRBV18 | CASSPRDQETQYF | TGTGCCAGCTCACCCAGGGACCAAGAGACCCAGTACTTC
TRBJ1-2 | TRBD1 | . | 13 | TRBV28 | CASSWDREDGYTF | TGTGCCAGCAGTTGGGACAGGGAAGATGGCTACACCTTC
TRBJ2-7 | TRBD1 | . | 17 | TRBV13 | CASSGRDRGSSSYEQYF | TGTGCCAGCAGCGGCCGGGACAGGGGCTCTAGCTCCTACGAGCAGTACTTC
TRBJ1-6 | TRBD1 | . | 16 | TRBV27 | CASSYRGSSYNSPLHF | TGTGCCAGCAGTTACAGGGGGAGCTCCTATAATTCACCCCTCCACTTT